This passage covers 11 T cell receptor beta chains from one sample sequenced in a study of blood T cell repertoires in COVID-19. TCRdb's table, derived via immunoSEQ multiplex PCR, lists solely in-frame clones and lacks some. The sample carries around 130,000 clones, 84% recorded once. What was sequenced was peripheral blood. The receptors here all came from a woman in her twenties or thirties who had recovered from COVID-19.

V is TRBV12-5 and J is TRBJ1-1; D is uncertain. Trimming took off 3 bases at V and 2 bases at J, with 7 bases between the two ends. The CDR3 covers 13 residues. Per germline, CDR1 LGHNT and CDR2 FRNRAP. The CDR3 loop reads CASGFSLNTEAFF. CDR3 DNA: TGTGCTAGTGGTTTCAGTCTTAACACTGAAGCTTTCTTT. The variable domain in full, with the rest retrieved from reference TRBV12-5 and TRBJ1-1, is DARVTQTPRHKVTEMGQEVTMRCQPILGHNTVFWYRQTMMQGLELLAYFRNRAPLDDSGMPKDRFSAEMPDATLATLKIQPSEPRDSAVYFCASGFSLNTEAFFGQGTRLTVV.

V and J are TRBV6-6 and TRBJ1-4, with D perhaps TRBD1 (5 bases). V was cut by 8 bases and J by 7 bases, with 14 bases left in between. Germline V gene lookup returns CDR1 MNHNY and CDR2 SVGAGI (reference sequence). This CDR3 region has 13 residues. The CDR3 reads CASSRRGSEKLFF. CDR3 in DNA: TGTGCCAGCTCGCGGCGGGGGAGTGAAAAACTGTTTTTT.

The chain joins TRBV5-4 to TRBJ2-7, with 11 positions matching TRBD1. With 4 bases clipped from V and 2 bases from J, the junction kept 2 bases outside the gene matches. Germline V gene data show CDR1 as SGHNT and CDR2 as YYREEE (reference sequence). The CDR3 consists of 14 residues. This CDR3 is CASSMGQGAYEQYF. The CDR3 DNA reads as TGTGCCAGCAGCATGGGACAGGGGGCCTACGAGCAGTACTTC. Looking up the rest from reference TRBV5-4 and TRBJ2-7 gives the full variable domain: ETGVTQSPTHLIKTRGQQVTLRCSSQSGHNTVSWYQQALGQGPQFIFQYYREEENGRGNFPPRFSGLQFPNYSSELNVNALELDDSALYLCASSMGQGAYEQYFGPGTRLTVT.

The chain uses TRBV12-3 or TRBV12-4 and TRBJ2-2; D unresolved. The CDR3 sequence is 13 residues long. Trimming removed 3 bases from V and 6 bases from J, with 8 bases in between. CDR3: CASSLLTSGELFF. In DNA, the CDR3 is TGTGCCAGCAGTTTGTTGACATCCGGGGAGCTGTTTTTT.

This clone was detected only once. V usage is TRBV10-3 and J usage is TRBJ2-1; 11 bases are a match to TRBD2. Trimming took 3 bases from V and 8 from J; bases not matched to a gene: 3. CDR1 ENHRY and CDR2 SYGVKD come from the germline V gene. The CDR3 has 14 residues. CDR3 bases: TGTGCCATCAGTGATACTAGCGGGAGTGATGAGCAGTTCTTC. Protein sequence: CAISDTSGSDEQFF.

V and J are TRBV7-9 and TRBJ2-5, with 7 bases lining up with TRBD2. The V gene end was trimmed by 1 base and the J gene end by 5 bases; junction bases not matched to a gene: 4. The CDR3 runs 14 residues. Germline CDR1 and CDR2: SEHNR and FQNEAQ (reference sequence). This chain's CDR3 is CASSLGGGVETQYF. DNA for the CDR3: TGTGCCAGCAGCTTAGGGGGAGGGGTCGAGACCCAGTACTTC.

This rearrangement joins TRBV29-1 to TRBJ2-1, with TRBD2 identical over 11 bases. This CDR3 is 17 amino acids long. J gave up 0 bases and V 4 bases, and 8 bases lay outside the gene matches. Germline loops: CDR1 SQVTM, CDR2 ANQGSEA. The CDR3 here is CSVVLAGGSRSYNEQFF. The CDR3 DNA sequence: TGCAGCGTTGTATTAGCGGGAGGGTCCCGCTCCTACAATGAGCAGTTCTTC.

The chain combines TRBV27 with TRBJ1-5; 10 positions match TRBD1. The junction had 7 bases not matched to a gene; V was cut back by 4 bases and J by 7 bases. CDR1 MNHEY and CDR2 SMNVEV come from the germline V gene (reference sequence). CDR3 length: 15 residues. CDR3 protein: CASSSRDRGGQPQHF. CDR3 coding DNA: TGTGCCAGCAGTTCTCGGGACAGGGGAGGCCAGCCCCAGCATTTT.

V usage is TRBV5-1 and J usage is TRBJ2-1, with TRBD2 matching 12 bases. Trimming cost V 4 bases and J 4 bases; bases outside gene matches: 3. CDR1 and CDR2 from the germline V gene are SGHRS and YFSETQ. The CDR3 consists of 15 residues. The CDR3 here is CASSVGTSGYNEQFF. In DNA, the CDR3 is TGCGCCAGCAGCGTCGGGACTAGCGGGTACAATGAGCAGTTCTTC.

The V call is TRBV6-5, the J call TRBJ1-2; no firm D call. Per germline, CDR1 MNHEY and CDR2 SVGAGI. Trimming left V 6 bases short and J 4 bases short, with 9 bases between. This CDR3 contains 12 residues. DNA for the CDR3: TGTGCCAGCAGCCCCGGGTCCTATGGCTACACCTTC. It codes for CASSPGSYGYTF.

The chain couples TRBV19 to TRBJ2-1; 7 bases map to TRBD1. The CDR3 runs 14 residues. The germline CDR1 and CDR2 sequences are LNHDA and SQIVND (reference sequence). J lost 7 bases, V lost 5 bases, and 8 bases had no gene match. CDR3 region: CASSHRGARNEQFF. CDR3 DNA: TGTGCCAGTAGTCACAGGGGAGCTCGGAATGAGCAGTTCTTC.